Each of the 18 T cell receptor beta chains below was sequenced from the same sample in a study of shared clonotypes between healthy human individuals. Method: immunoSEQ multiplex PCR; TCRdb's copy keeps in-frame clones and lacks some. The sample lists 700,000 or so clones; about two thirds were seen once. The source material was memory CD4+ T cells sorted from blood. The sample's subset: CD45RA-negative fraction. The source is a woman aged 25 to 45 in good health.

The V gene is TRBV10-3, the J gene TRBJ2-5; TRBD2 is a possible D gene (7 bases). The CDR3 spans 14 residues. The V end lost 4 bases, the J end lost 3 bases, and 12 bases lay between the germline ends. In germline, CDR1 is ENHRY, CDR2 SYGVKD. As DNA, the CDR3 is TGTGCCATCAGTGTGGGGGGGCAAGAAGAGACCCAGTACTTC. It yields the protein CAISVGGQEETQYF.

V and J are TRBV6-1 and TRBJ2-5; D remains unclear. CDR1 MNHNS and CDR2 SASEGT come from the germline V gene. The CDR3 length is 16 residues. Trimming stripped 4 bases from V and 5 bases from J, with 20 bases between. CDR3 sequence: CASSGAATTLGETQYF. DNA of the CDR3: TGTGCCAGCAGTGGGGCAGCCACCACCCTCGGGGAGACCCAGTACTTC.

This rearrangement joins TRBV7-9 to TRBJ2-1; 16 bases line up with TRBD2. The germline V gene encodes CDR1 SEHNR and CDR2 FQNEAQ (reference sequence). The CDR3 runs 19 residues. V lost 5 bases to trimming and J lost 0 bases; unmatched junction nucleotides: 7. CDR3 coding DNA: TGTGCCAGCAGCCACCCTGGGACTAGCGGGAGGGTCTCCTACAATGAGCAGTTCTTC. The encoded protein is CASSHPGTSGRVSYNEQFF.

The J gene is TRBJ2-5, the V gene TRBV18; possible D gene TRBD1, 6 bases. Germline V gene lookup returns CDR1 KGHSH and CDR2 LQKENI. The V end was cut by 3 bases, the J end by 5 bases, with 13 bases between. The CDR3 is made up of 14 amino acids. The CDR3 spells CASSPVQGSETQYF. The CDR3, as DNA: TGTGCCAGCTCACCCGTACAGGGCTCGGAGACCCAGTACTTC.

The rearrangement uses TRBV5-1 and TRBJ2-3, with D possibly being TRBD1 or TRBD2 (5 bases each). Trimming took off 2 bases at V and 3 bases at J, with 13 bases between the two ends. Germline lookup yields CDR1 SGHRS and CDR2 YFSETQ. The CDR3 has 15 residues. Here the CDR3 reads CASSFGGAVTDTQYF. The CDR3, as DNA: TGCGCCAGCAGCTTTGGGGGAGCGGTGACAGATACGCAGTATTTT. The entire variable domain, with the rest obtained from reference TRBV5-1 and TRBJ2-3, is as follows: KAGVTQTPRYLIKTRGQQVTLSCSPISGHRSVSWYQQTPGQGLQFLFEYFSETQRNKGNFPGRFSGRQFSNSRSEMNVSTLELGDSALYLCASSFGGAVTDTQYFGPGTRLTVL.

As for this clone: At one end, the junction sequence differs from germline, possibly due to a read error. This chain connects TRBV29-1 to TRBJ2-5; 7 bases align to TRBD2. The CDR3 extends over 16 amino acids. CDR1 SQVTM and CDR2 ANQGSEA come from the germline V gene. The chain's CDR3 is CSVEAFSGLRSETQYF. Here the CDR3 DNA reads TGCAGCGTAGAAGCCTTTAGCGGGTTAAGGTCAGAGACCCAGTACTTC. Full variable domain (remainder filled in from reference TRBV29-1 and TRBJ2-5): SAVISQKPSRDICQRGTSLTIQCQVDSQVTMMFWYRQQPGQSLTLIATANQGSEATYESGFVIDKFPISRPNLTFSTLTVSNMSPEDSSIYLCSVEAFSGLRSETQYFGPGTRLLVL.

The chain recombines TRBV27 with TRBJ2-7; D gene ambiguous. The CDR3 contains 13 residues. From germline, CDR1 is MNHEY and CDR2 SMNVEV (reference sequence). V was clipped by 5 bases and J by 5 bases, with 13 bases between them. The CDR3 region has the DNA TGTGCCAGCAGTACCCGACCGGTACACGAGCAGTACTTC. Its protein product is CASSTRPVHEQYF.

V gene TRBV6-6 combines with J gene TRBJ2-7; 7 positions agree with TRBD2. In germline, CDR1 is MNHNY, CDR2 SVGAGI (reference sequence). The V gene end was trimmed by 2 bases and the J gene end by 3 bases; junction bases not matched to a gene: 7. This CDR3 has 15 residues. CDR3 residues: CASSYGSGVSYEQYF. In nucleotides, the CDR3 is TGTGCCAGCAGTTACGGCAGCGGGGTCAGCTACGAGCAGTACTTC.

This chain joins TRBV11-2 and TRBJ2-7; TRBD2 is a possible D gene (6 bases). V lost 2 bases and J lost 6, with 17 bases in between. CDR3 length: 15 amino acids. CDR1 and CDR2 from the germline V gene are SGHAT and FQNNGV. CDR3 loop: CASSLRSIGGTEQYF. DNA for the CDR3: TGTGCCAGCAGCTTAAGGAGTATCGGCGGGACCGAGCAGTACTTC. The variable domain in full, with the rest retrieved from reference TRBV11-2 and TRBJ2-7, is EAGVAQSPRYKIIEKRQSVAFWCNPISGHATLYWYQQILGQGPKLLIQFQNNGVVDDSQLPKDRFSAERLKGVDSTLKIQPAKLEDSAVYLCASSLRSIGGTEQYFGPGTRLTVT.

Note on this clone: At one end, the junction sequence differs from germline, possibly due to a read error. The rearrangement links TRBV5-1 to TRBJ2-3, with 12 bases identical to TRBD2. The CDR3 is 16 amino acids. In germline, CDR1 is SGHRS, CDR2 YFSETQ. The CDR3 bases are TGCACCAGCAGCTTGACTAGCGGGAGTGGGACAGATACGCAGTATTTT. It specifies CTSSLTSGSGTDTQYF.

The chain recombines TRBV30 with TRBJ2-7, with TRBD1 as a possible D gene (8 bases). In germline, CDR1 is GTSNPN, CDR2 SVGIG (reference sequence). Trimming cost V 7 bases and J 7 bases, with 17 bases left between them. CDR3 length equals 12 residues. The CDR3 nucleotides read TGTGCCTCAGCGGGGACAGGAGAGGAGCAGTACTTC. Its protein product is CASAGTGEEQYF.

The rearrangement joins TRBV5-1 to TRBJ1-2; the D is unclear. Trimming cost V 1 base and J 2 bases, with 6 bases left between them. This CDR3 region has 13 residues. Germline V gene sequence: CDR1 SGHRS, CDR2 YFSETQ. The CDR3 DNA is TGCGCCAGCAGCTTGAATGCCAACTATGGCTACACCTTC. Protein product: CASSLNANYGYTF.

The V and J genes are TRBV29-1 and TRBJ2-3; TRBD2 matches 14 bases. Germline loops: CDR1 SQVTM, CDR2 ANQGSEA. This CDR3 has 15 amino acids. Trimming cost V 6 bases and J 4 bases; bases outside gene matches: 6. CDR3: CSVVGLAGVPDTQYF. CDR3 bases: TGCAGCGTCGTGGGACTAGCGGGAGTACCAGATACGCAGTATTTT.

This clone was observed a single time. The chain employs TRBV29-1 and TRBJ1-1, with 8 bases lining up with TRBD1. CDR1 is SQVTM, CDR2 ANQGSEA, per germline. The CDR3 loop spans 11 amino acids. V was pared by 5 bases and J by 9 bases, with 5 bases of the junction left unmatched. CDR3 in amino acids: CSVYGQGKAFF. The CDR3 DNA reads TGCAGCGTTTACGGACAGGGTAAAGCTTTCTTT.

CDR3 bases: TGTGCCAGCAGCCTGGACAGGAACGACTATGGCTACACCTTC. Its translation: CASSLDRNDYGYTF. The gene calls are TRBV5-4 and TRBJ1-2; TRBD1 matches 7 bases. V lost 4 bases, J lost 3 bases, and 6 bases stayed unmatched. The CDR3 is made up of 14 amino acids. Germline V gene data show CDR1 as SGHNT and CDR2 as YYREEE (reference sequence).

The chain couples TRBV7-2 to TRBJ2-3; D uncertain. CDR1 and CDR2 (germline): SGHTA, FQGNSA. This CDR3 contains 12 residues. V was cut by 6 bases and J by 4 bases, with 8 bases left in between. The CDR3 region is CASSPVSDTQYF. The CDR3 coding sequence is TGTGCCAGCAGTCCCGTTTCAGATACGCAGTATTTT.

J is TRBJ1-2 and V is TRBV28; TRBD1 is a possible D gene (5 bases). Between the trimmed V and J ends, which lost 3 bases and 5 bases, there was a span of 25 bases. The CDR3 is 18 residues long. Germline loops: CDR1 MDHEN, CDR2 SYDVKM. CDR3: CASSFLILWGVQNYGYTF. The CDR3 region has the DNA TGTGCCAGCAGTTTCCTCATCCTTTGGGGGGTGCAGAATTATGGCTACACCTTC.

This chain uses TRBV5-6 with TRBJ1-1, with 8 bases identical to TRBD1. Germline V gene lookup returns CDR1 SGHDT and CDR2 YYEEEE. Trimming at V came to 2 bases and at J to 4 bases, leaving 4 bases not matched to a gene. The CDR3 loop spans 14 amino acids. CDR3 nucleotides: TGTGCCAGCAGCTTAGGACAGGGTTCCACTGAAGCTTTCTTT. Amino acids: CASSLGQGSTEAFF.